This T cell receptor (beta chain) was retrieved from a study of Ad26.COV2.S vaccination and SARS-CoV-2 variants. Looking at the study overall: Doses of Ad26.COV2.S were injected into muscle once or twice, 56 days apart. Findings and caveats of the study: Substantial breadth in spike-specific CD8+ and CD4+ T cell responses was reportedly seen after vaccination. With respect to non-spike TCR breadth, vaccine and placebo recipients were similar.

Data came from immunoSEQ multiplex PCR; TCRdb stores just in-frame clones and leaves some out. The top ten hold 12% of the sample, which has 400,000 to 450,000 clones, over 75% seen once. Germline CDR1 and CDR2: SGHTA and FQGNSA. Germline trimming cut 8 bases from V and 4 bases from J; bases unmatched to any gene: 9. The CDR3 spans 14 residues. Treatment of the sample: around 19 received Ad26.COV2.S at low or high dose, single or two shots; 5 received placebo; per-sample allocation not given. The study sampled participants on day 63 after the first vaccine or placebo injection. The vaccine antigen was prefusion-stabilized Wuhan SARS-CoV-2 spike. Worth noting for this clone: Its antigen is still unknown.

The chain links TRBV7-2 to TRBJ1-2; the match to TRBD1 covers 8 bases. The TCR was taken from a person aged 18 to 65 who received the Ad26.COV2.S COVID-19 vaccine or a placebo. The sample in question was peripheral blood, obtained in a trial of Ad26.COV2.S vaccine versus placebo. The CDR3 sequence is CASSSGGEVYGYTF. The CDR3 bases are TGTGCCAGCTCTTCAGGGGGCGAAGTCTATGGCTACACCTTC. The variable domain in full, with the rest retrieved from reference TRBV7-2 and TRBJ1-2, is GAGVSQSPSNKVTEKGKDVELRCDPISGHTALYWYRQSLGQGLEFLIYFQGNSAPDKSGLPSDRFSAERTGGSVSTLTIQRTQQEDSAVYLCASSSGGEVYGYTFGSGTRLTVV.